The 27 T cell receptor beta chains in this list originate from one sample, sequenced in a study of regulatory T cells in long-lasting Graves disease. HTBI primers from iRepertoire and Arm-PCR of CDR3 regions yielded the TCR beta libraries. From the multiplex PCR reads, TCRdb called clonotypes with MiXCR, one entry per CDR3 protein. The sample consists of hundreds of thousands of distinct CDR3 sequences, roughly 15% of them appearing once. Time point described: newly diagnosed GD, antithyroid drugs for less than 3 months. The TCR library was prepared using RNA isolated from PBMCs. These data are also associated with another study on T cells in Graves' hyperthyroidism and ophthalmopathy.

The sample was peripheral blood mononuclear cells (PBMCs), taken at new diagnosis, from a patient treated with antithyroid drugs. These TCRs come from a middle-aged woman with Graves disease.

V usage is TRBV6-1 and J usage is TRBJ2-2; 7 bases fit TRBD1. Germline V lookup: CDR1 MNHNS, CDR2 SASEGT. Trimming removed 5 bases from V and 4 bases from J; junction bases left unmatched: 4. The CDR3 spans 14 residues. In nucleotides, the CDR3 is TGTGCCAGCAGTAAGGGGGCTGGCACCGGGGAGCTGTTTTTT. As protein: CASSKGAGTGELFF.

This clonotype was found a few times. The V gene is TRBV29-1, the J gene TRBJ1-1; 7 bases align to TRBD1. The V segment lost 1 base and the J segment 3 bases; nucleotides outside the gene matches: 11. The germline V gene encodes CDR1 SQVTM and CDR2 ANQGSEA. The CDR3 covers 16 residues. As DNA, the CDR3 is TGCAGCGTTGAAGGCGGCGGGACAGAGCGCTACACTGAAGCTTTCTTT. This translates into CSVEGGGTERYTEAFF. The variable domain in full, with the rest retrieved from reference TRBV29-1 and TRBJ1-1, is SAVISQKPSRDICQRGTSLTIQCQVDSQVTMMFWYRQQPGQSLTLIATANQGSEATYESGFVIDKFPISRPNLTFSTLTVSNMSPEDSSIYLCSVEGGGTERYTEAFFGQGTRLTVV.

This clonotype occurred many times. The chain is built from TRBV5-1 and TRBJ1-2, with TRBD1 identical over 9 bases. CDR1 is SGHRS, CDR2 YFSETQ, per germline. After removal of 6 bases from V and 4 bases from J, the junction contained 4 bases not matched to a gene. The CDR3 runs 13 residues. In nucleotides, the CDR3 is TGCGCCAGCACGACAGGGGGTAGCTATGGCTACACCTTC. Its translation: CASTTGGSYGYTF.

This clonotype was recorded many times. CDR3 sequence reads: CASSLGTLSYGYTF. In DNA, the CDR3 is TGCGCCAGCAGCCTTGGGACTTTGAGCTATGGCTACACCTTC. The gene calls are TRBV5-1 and TRBJ1-2; tentatively, D is TRBD1 (5 bases). The ends were cut back, 4 bases at V and 4 bases at J, with 14 bases in the middle. Per the germline V gene, CDR1 is SGHRS and CDR2 is YFSETQ. The CDR3 runs to 14 residues.

This clonotype was found many times. This chain links TRBV12-3 or TRBV12-4 with TRBJ1-2, with 7 bases that match TRBD1. The CDR3 extends over 13 amino acids. Trimming cost V 6 bases and J 5 bases; bases outside gene matches: 6. The CDR3, as DNA: TGTGCCAGCAGGAAAACAGGGGTATATGGCTACACCTTC. Amino acids: CASRKTGVYGYTF.

The chain joins TRBV27 to TRBJ1-4; D is uncertain. CDR3 length equals 13 residues. From germline, CDR1 is MNHEY and CDR2 SMNVEV (reference sequence). Trimming pared 4 bases from V and 6 bases from J, leaving 9 bases between. The CDR3 nucleotides read TGTGCCAGCAGTTGGCAGTTGGATGAAAAACTGTTTTTT. Encoded protein: CASSWQLDEKLFF.

The chain recombines TRBV6-5 with TRBJ2-3; maybe TRBD1 (6 bases). Germline V gene lookup returns CDR1 MNHEY and CDR2 SVGAGI. This CDR3 is 16 amino acids long. The ends were cut back, 1 base at V and 1 base at J, with 12 bases in the middle. In DNA form, the CDR3 reads TGTGCCAGCAGTTACTTACAGGGATTACGCACAGATACGCAGTATTTT. Its protein product is CASSYLQGLRTDTQYF.

Many counts were recorded for this clonotype. In nucleotides, the CDR3 is TGTGCCAGCAGGACTAGCGGGGCCTTCTCTGGGGCCAACGTCCTGACTTTC. The encoded protein is CASRTSGAFSGANVLTF. The genes are TRBV12-3 or TRBV12-4 and TRBJ2-6, with TRBD2 identical over 11 bases. J was trimmed by 0 bases and V by 6 bases; bases with no gene match: 4. The CDR3 is 17 amino acids.

This clonotype was observed many times. This chain uses TRBV30 with TRBJ1-6, with a possible D match to TRBD1 (5 bases). This CDR3 region has 13 residues. Germline CDR1 GTSNPN, CDR2 SVGIG (reference sequence). Between the trimmed V and J ends, which lost 2 bases and 12 bases, there was a span of 14 bases. For the CDR3, the DNA is TGTGCCTGGAGTCCTGGGGGGGTTGGACCCCTCCACTTT. Protein: CAWSPGGVGPLHF.

A single count supports this clonotype. This chain joins TRBV30 and TRBJ2-7; 8 bases match TRBD1. J was trimmed by 2 bases and V by 3 bases; bases with no gene match: 6. Germline V gene sequence: CDR1 GTSNPN, CDR2 SVGIG (reference sequence). The CDR3 extends over 14 amino acids. The CDR3 region is CAWSLTGGTYEQYF. The CDR3 bases are TGTGCCTGGAGCCTCACAGGGGGTACCTACGAGCAGTACTTC.

This clonotype was observed a few times. The rearrangement links TRBV6-1 to TRBJ1-2; 7 bases agree with TRBD1. Trimming removed 5 bases from V and 8 bases from J; junction bases left unmatched: 5. Germline V CDR1 and CDR2: MNHNS, SASEGT. The CDR3 totals 12 residues. The CDR3 sequence is CASSTRQGGYTF. The CDR3 DNA reads as TGTGCCAGCAGTACCCGACAGGGCGGCTACACCTTC.

In this sample, this clonotype turned up a few times. V usage is TRBV27 and J usage is TRBJ2-2, with 7 bases aligning to TRBD2. The germline V gene encodes CDR1 MNHEY and CDR2 SMNVEV (reference sequence). V lost 2 bases and J lost 7; bases outside the gene matches: 7. There are 15 residues in the CDR3. The CDR3 sequence is CASSLSQRGVGELFF. The CDR3 bases are TGTGCCAGCAGTTTAAGCCAGCGGGGTGTCGGGGAGCTGTTTTTT.

This clonotype has ten or more counts. The rearrangement uses TRBV18 and TRBJ2-5; D unclear. V was trimmed by 5 bases and J by 5 bases, leaving 15 bases between them. The CDR3 extends over 14 amino acids. Germline V lookup: CDR1 KGHSH, CDR2 LQKENI. Here the CDR3 reads CASSSGTLGETQYF. The CDR3 DNA is TGTGCCAGCTCATCCGGCACGCTGGGGGAGACCCAGTACTTC.

There are many counts of this clonotype. The chain is built from TRBV7-9 and TRBJ2-1; 7 bases map to TRBD1. V gave up 1 base and J gave up 6 bases; unmatched junction bases: 0. The length of the CDR3 is 13 residues. In germline, CDR1 is SEHNR, CDR2 FQNEAQ (reference sequence). The CDR3 region has the DNA TGTGCCAGCAGCTTAGGGACAGGCAATGAGCAGTTCTTC. Its protein product is CASSLGTGNEQFF.

This clonotype was picked up many times. V usage is TRBV11-2 and J usage is TRBJ2-5; tentative D call: TRBD2 (6 bases). This CDR3 region has 12 residues. V lost 5 bases to trimming and J lost 5 bases, with 9 bases between them. Germline CDR1 reads SGHAT; CDR2 reads FQNNGV. CDR3 sequence (DNA): TGTGCCAGCAGCATTGGAGGGGAGACCCAGTACTTC. Translation: CASSIGGETQYF.

The chain joins TRBV15 to TRBJ2-3; 7 bases line up with TRBD1. With the DNA end fitting TRBJ2-1 better, the J assignment may be wrong. Looked up from germline, CDR1 is LNHNV and CDR2 is YYDKDF (reference sequence). The CDR3 sequence is 14 residues long. This chain's CDR3 is CATNSLGTVNEQFF. DNA of the CDR3: TGTGCCACCAACAGCCTAGGGACAGTAAATGAGCAGTTCTTC.

Only a few counts were recorded for this clonotype. This chain links TRBV3-1 with TRBJ2-5; TRBD2 aligns across 9 bases. This CDR3 spans 14 amino acids. The V gene end was trimmed by 4 bases and the J gene end by 5 bases; junction bases not matched to a gene: 5. Germline V gene data show CDR1 as LGHDT and CDR2 as YNNKEL (reference sequence). Written as DNA, the CDR3 is TGTGCCAGCAGCCCCTGGCTAGCGGGGGAGACCCAGTACTTC. It codes for CASSPWLAGETQYF.

The sample holds a few counts of this clonotype. The rearrangement links TRBV10-2 to TRBJ2-6; 10 bases agree with TRBD1. Trimming removed 6 bases from V and 0 bases from J; junction bases left unmatched: 5. From germline, CDR1 is WSHSY and CDR2 SAAADI. This CDR3 spans 17 amino acids. CDR3 nucleotides: TGCGCCAGCAGGCCGGGACAGGGGATCTCTGGGGCCAACGTCCTGACTTTC. Protein sequence: CASRPGQGISGANVLTF.

This clonotype was recorded many times. The chain couples TRBV12-5 to TRBJ2-3; no definite D call. V was clipped by 4 bases and J by 4 bases, with 9 bases between them. The CDR3 runs to 13 residues. Germline CDR1 reads LGHNT; CDR2 reads FRNRAP. CDR3 protein: CASGSGSADTQYF. For the CDR3, the DNA is TGTGCTAGTGGTTCCGGGTCAGCAGATACGCAGTATTTT.

The chain links TRBV4-1 to TRBJ2-1; TRBD1 might be the D (6 bases). Between the trimmed V and J ends, which lost 3 bases and 5 bases, there was a span of 17 bases. The CDR3 loop spans 16 amino acids. Germline CDR1 is MGHRA and CDR2 is YSYEKL. The CDR3 loop is CASSHLPVRGNNEQFF. DNA of the CDR3: TGCGCCAGCAGCCATCTCCCAGTGAGGGGGAACAATGAGCAGTTCTTC.

This clonotype was seen a few times. DNA of the CDR3: TGTGCCAGCTCACCAACAGGGGCCCCGACGGGAGAAAAACTGTTTTTT. Translation gives CASSPTGAPTGEKLFF. V usage is TRBV18 and J usage is TRBJ1-4; 7 bases are a match to TRBD1. Germline assignment: CDR1 KGHSH and CDR2 LQKENI. The CDR3 consists of 16 residues. V trimming: 2 bases; J trimming: 8 bases; junction bases outside the gene matches: 11.

This clonotype came up a few times. The J gene is TRBJ2-7, the V gene TRBV19, with D hard to call. Trimming pared 4 bases from V and 0 bases from J, leaving 22 bases between. The CDR3 is 18 residues long. Looked up from germline, CDR1 is LNHDA and CDR2 is SQIVND (reference sequence). The CDR3 loop reads CASSKRGVAAERSYEQYF. CDR3 in DNA: TGTGCCAGTAGTAAAAGAGGTGTGGCGGCGGAGCGCTCCTACGAGCAGTACTTC.

This clonotype was detected ten times or more. The chain has TRBV27 and TRBJ2-1; 8 nucleotides align to TRBD2. CDR1 MNHEY and CDR2 SMNVEV come from the germline V gene (reference sequence). The CDR3 runs to 14 residues. The J segment lost 5 bases and the V segment lost 2 bases, leaving 2 bases of the junction unmatched. The CDR3 nucleotides are TGTGCCAGCAGTTTAAGCGGGGGACACAATGAGCAGTTCTTC. It translates to CASSLSGGHNEQFF.

The CDR3 nucleotides are TGTGCCAGCAGCCAAGCGGGGGGACCGAATGAGCAGTTCTTC. Translating gives CASSQAGGPNEQFF. V usage is TRBV4-2 and J usage is TRBJ2-1, with 7 bases aligning to TRBD2. Germline values: CDR1 LGHNA, CDR2 YNFKEQ. The CDR3 runs to 14 residues. J was trimmed by 7 bases and V by 1 base; bases with no gene match: 4.

The J gene is TRBJ1-1, the V gene TRBV10-2, with TRBD1 matching 11 bases. The V gene end was trimmed by 7 bases and the J gene end by 0 bases; junction bases not matched to a gene: 7. The CDR3 length is 16 residues. The germline CDR1 and CDR2 sequences are WSHSY and SAAADI. Here the CDR3 reads CASIGQGALMNTEAFF. CDR3 bases: TGCGCCAGCATTGGACAGGGGGCCTTGATGAACACTGAAGCTTTCTTT.

The CDR3 reads CASSPRRGGLGPGELFF. The CDR3 DNA reads TGTGCCAGCAGCCCCCGAAGGGGAGGCCTCGGCCCCGGGGAGCTGTTTTTT. The chain employs TRBV6-4 and TRBJ2-2, with a possible D match to TRBD2 (6 bases). Trimming shortened V by 6 bases and J by 6 bases, and 23 bases separated the two germline ends. CDR3 length equals 17 residues. Germline assignment: CDR1 MRHNA and CDR2 SNTAGT.

Turning to this clonotype: A read error is the likely source, as a far larger clone sits one nucleotide away. The rearrangement uses TRBV28 and TRBJ2-7; a possible D gene is TRBD1 (6 bases). Looked up from germline, CDR1 is MDHEN and CDR2 is SYDVKM. The CDR3 is 15 amino acids. Between the trimmed V and J ends, which lost 6 bases and 3 bases, there was a span of 18 bases. CDR3 sequence: CASSDRRSEGYEQYF. CDR3 in DNA: TGTGCCAGCAGCGACAGGAGAAGTGAGGGCTACGAGCAGTACTTC. Complete variable domain (other parts from reference TRBV28 and TRBJ2-7): DVKVTQSSRYLVKRTGEKVFLECVQDMDHENMFWYRQDPGLGLRLIYFSYDVKMKEKGDIPEGYSVSREKKERFSLILESASTNQTSMYLCASSDRRSEGYEQYFGPGTRLTVT.